The T cell receptor beta chain under discussion was sequenced for a study of T cell changes during pregnancy in multiple sclerosis. Here immunoSEQ multiplex PCR was the method, and the copy in TCRdb shows in-frame clones only, minus some. The top ten hold 5.5% to 7.5% of the sample, which has roughly 48,000 clones, approximately 95% seen once. CDR3 size: 14 residues. V dropped 4 bases and J dropped 10; count of bases not matched to a gene: 9. The germline V gene encodes CDR1 MGHDK and CDR2 SYGVNS. The specimen comprised CD8+ T cells from peripheral blood mononuclear cells, sampled in the first trimester of pregnancy. The clonotype comes from a female donor with multiple sclerosis, enrolled in a pregnancy study. The V gene is TRBV25-1, the J gene TRBJ2-1; 8 positions match TRBD2. CDR3 region: CASSALAGLGEQFF. CDR3 nucleotides: TGTGCCAGCAGTGCCTTAGCGGGATTGGGCGAGCAGTTCTTC.